This TCR beta chain comes out of a study of response to subunit inactivated influenza vaccine. TCRdb reanalysed the RT-PCR reads using MiXCR and keeps one entry per CDR3 protein. The sample includes approximately 290,000 distinct CDR3 sequences, over 20% of them seen just once. This clonotype was counted only a few times. Sequenced here: PBMCs from blood, sampled around 22 months after vaccination. The clonotype was recovered from a man in his fifties or sixties who received an inactivated influenza vaccine.

CDR3 residues: CASSLDRKTQYF. CDR3 DNA sequence: TGTGCCAGCAGCTTAGATCGGAAGACCCAGTACTTC. The chain couples TRBV7-9 to TRBJ2-5; D uncertain. Germline V lookup: CDR1 SEHNR, CDR2 FQNEAQ (reference sequence). V was cut by 1 base and J by 6 bases, with 6 bases left in between. The CDR3 extends over 12 amino acids.